The entry that follows covers one T cell receptor (beta chain) sequence. The record originates from a study of blood T cell repertoires in COVID-19. Study summary: Samples representing acute and convalescent COVID-19 were sourced from the United States, Italy and Spain.

As processed by the authors: Amplified reference gene primers provided the basis for estimating nucleated cell counts. This table comes from immunoSEQ multiplex PCR, and its TCRdb copy is limited to in-frame clones, with some not included. The V and J calls and the clone size are those of that table, but D and trimming were determined from the DNA. In the table there are about 75,000 clones, roughly 90% of which are singletons. The material sequenced was peripheral blood. This TCR was sampled from a woman aged 45 to 65 with acute or convalescent COVID-19.

CDR3 bases: TGTGCCAGCAGACGGACAGCTTCCTATGGCTACACCTTC. Protein product: CASRRTASYGYTF. The chain joins TRBV6-6 to TRBJ1-2; possible D gene TRBD1, 6 bases. The germline V gene has CDR1 MNHNY and CDR2 SVGAGI (reference sequence). The V end was cut by 6 bases, the J end by 4 bases, with 12 bases between. This CDR3 has 13 residues.